This T cell receptor (beta chain) was captured by sequencing in a study of cytomegalovirus exposure and HLA in healthy donors. The CDR3 extends over 15 amino acids. CDR1 is SNHLY and CDR2 is FYNNEI in the germline V gene. V lost 8 bases and J lost 4; bases outside the gene matches: 13. Libraries were prepared by immunoSEQ multiplex PCR; TCRdb keeps only in-frame clonotypes and omits some of them. The sample has some 80,000 clones, 90% to 96% seen once. The V call is TRBV2, the J call TRBJ1-2; 7 nucleotides line up with TRBD1. The material sequenced was PBMCs. This TCR was recovered from a man between 18 and 35 years old in good health and CMV-seropositive. For the CDR3, the DNA is TGTGCCAGCGGGAGCGAGGGGGCGCGGAGCTATGGCTACACCTTC. Amino acids: CASGSEGARSYGYTF.